Sequencing of this TCR beta chain was carried out in a study of blood T cell repertoires in COVID-19. About the study: The origin of the acute and convalescent COVID-19 samples was the United States, Italy and Spain. From T cells, B-cell-depleted T cells, or PBMCs came the material, which was cDNA or gDNA.

Data came from immunoSEQ multiplex PCR; TCRdb stores just in-frame clones and leaves some out. The table lists 130,000 to 150,000 clones, 70% to 85% of them singletons. The junction had 8 bases not matched to a gene; V was cut back by 4 bases and J by 4 bases. Looked up from germline, CDR1 is KGHDR and CDR2 is SFDVKD. The CDR3 is 16 residues long. The material sequenced was peripheral blood. The chain combines TRBV24-1 with TRBJ2-3, with TRBD2 matching over 9 bases. The sequence came from a man aged 55 to 69 with active or convalescent COVID-19. Written as DNA, the CDR3 is TGTGCCACCAGTGAGGAGGTAGCGGGAGTTTCAGATACGCAGTATTTT. It yields the protein CATSEEVAGVSDTQYF.